These 19 T cell receptor beta chains originate from one sample sequenced in a study of T cell responses to AZD1222 COVID-19 vaccine. Method: immunoSEQ multiplex PCR; TCRdb's copy keeps in-frame clones and lacks some. Of about 120,000 clones listed, roughly nine tenths are singletons. Sample: peripheral blood, taken on day 0 of AZD1222 vaccination. These receptors were obtained from an adult in good health.

V is TRBV20-1 and J is TRBJ1-4; D call uncertain. The germline gives CDR1 DFQATT, CDR2 SNEGSKA (reference sequence). The CDR3 is made up of 11 amino acids. With 1 base removed from V and 8 bases from J, the gap between germline ends came to 5 bases. The CDR3 loop reads CSARVREKLFF. CDR3 sequence (DNA): TGCAGTGCTAGAGTCCGGGAAAAACTGTTTTTT.

The chain recombines TRBV18 with TRBJ1-1; tentatively, D is TRBD1 (6 bases). V lost 0 bases and J lost 2, with 10 bases in between. The CDR3 extends over 15 amino acids. CDR1 and CDR2 from the germline V gene are KGHSH and LQKENI. This CDR3 reads CASSPPGHPNTEAFF. CDR3 sequence (DNA): TGTGCCAGCTCACCACCGGGACACCCTAACACTGAAGCTTTCTTT.

The chain couples TRBV11-2 to TRBJ1-1; TRBD1 might be the D (6 bases). This CDR3 comprises 13 residues. Germline V gives CDR1 SGHAT, CDR2 FQNNGV. V was cut by 4 bases and J by 6 bases, with 12 bases left in between. CDR3 coding DNA: TGTGCCAGCAGCTCAACTACAGGGCCTGAAGCTTTCTTT. As protein: CASSSTTGPEAFF.

This sequence joins TRBV18 and TRBJ2-2, with TRBD2 matching 7 bases. This CDR3 has 13 amino acids. V trimming: 3 bases; J trimming: 7 bases; junction bases outside the gene matches: 2. Germline V gene lookup returns CDR1 KGHSH and CDR2 LQKENI. The CDR3 DNA reads as TGTGCCAGCTCACCGGGACTACTCGGGGAGCTGTTTTTT. It specifies CASSPGLLGELFF. Filled out from reference TRBV18 and TRBJ2-2, the complete variable domain reads NAGVMQNPRHLVRRRGQEARLRCSPMKGHSHVYWYRQLPEEGLKFMVYLQKENIIDESGMPKERFSAEFPKEGPSILRIQQVVRGDSAAYFCASSPGLLGELFFGEGSRLTVL.

CDR3 nucleotide sequence: TGTGCCAGCAGAGAAGGGTCTAAAGTAAGCAATGAGCAGTTCTTC. It yields the protein CASREGSKVSNEQFF. V and J are TRBV3-1 (or the pseudogene TRBV3-2) and TRBJ2-1, with D unresolved. CDR1 is LGHDT and CDR2 is YNNKEL in the germline V gene (reference sequence). V was shortened by 6 bases and J by 6 bases, with 18 bases between the two germline ends. The CDR3 covers 15 residues.

This clone was found once. J is TRBJ2-1 and V is TRBV11-2, with D possibly being TRBD1 (5 bases). The CDR3 runs to 13 residues. V lost 6 bases, J lost 8 bases, and 14 bases lay in between. Per germline, CDR1 SGHAT and CDR2 FQNNGV. The CDR3 region is CASRPPPGHEQFF. The CDR3 nucleotides are TGTGCCAGCAGACCACCTCCAGGGCATGAGCAGTTCTTC.

The gene calls are TRBV7-9 and TRBJ1-6; D perhaps matches TRBD1 (6 bases). The germline CDR1 and CDR2 sequences are SEHNR and FQNEAQ (reference sequence). V was clipped by 5 bases and J by 9 bases, with 20 bases between them. The CDR3 loop spans 16 amino acids. CDR3 nucleotides: TGTGCCAGCAGCCCGCTGGGGGGGGCTGGACTTTCACCCCTCCACTTT. It is translated as CASSPLGGAGLSPLHF.

The chain has TRBV10-3 and TRBJ1-1; D is unresolved. This CDR3 comprises 14 residues. Trimming shortened V by 4 bases and J by 2 bases, and 11 bases separated the two germline ends. Germline CDR1 and CDR2: ENHRY and SYGVKD. CDR3 nucleotides: TGTGCCATCAGTGGACAAGGACTTAACACTGAAGCTTTCTTT. Its translation: CAISGQGLNTEAFF.

This chain joins TRBV5-4 and TRBJ2-1, with no clear D. Trimming stripped 0 bases from V and 8 bases from J, with 3 bases between. The length of the CDR3 is 11 residues. From germline, CDR1 is SGHNT and CDR2 YYREEE (reference sequence). CDR3 in amino acids: CASSLVDEQFF. In DNA, the CDR3 is TGTGCCAGCAGCTTGGTGGATGAGCAGTTCTTC.

This clone was counted only a few times. The J gene is TRBJ2-7, the V gene TRBV7-2; 9 bases agree with TRBD1. CDR1 and CDR2 (germline): SGHTA, FQGNSA. V was pared by 0 bases and J by 4 bases, with 1 base of the junction left unmatched. The CDR3 spans 14 residues. CDR3 amino acids: CASSLAGTGYEQYF. Written as DNA, the CDR3 is TGTGCCAGCAGCTTAGCGGGGACAGGGTACGAGCAGTACTTC.

This chain's CDR3 is CASPPGTDSKAFF. The CDR3 coding sequence is TGTGCCAGCCCCCCCGGGACAGATTCTAAAGCTTTCTTT. The rearrangement joins TRBV2 to TRBJ1-1, with 7 bases identical to TRBD1. Germline V gives CDR1 SNHLY, CDR2 FYNNEI. CDR3 length equals 13 residues. Trimming cost V 8 bases and J 9 bases; bases outside gene matches: 12.

This chain connects TRBV24-1 to TRBJ1-6, with D possibly being TRBD1 (5 bases). This CDR3 region has 16 residues. The V gene lost 1 base and the J gene lost 8 bases, with 14 bases spanning the gap. Per germline, CDR1 KGHDR and CDR2 SFDVKD. The CDR3 sequence is CATSDLRGTQDSPLHF. CDR3 sequence (DNA): TGTGCCACCAGTGATTTAAGGGGCACTCAAGATTCACCCCTCCACTTT.

The count of this clone is one. The chain couples TRBV28 to TRBJ1-5; D unresolved. The CDR3 consists of 13 residues. Germline values: CDR1 MDHEN, CDR2 SYDVKM. The ends were cut back, 0 bases at V and 6 bases at J, with 6 bases in the middle. The CDR3 reads CASSLWGTQPQHF. The CDR3 DNA reads as TGTGCCAGCAGTTTATGGGGTACTCAGCCCCAGCATTTT.

The chain combines TRBV3-1 (or the pseudogene TRBV3-2) with TRBJ1-1; no clear D gene. V lost 2 bases and J lost 5, with 12 bases in between. CDR3 length equals 14 residues. Per germline, CDR1 LGHDT and CDR2 YNNKEL (reference sequence). The DNA for the CDR3 is TGTGCCAGCAGCCAAAGTGGCCCCCATACTGAAGCTTTCTTT. It is translated as CASSQSGPHTEAFF.

This chain uses TRBV3-1 (or the pseudogene TRBV3-2) with TRBJ2-1; D perhaps matches TRBD2 (6 bases). The V end was cut by 4 bases, the J end by 6 bases, with 16 bases between. Per germline, CDR1 LGHDT and CDR2 YNNKEL (reference sequence). This CDR3 is built from 15 residues. DNA for the CDR3: TGTGCCAGCAGCCTCATTCGAGGAGGGCGCAATGAGCAGTTCTTC. Protein sequence: CASSLIRGGRNEQFF.

V is TRBV2 and J is TRBJ2-3; D call uncertain. V was pared by 8 bases and J by 2 bases, with 8 bases between. Per germline, CDR1 SNHLY and CDR2 FYNNEI. The CDR3 is made up of 12 amino acids. The DNA of the CDR3 is TGTGCCAGCCAAGTTTTCACAGATACGCAGTATTTT. The encoded protein is CASQVFTDTQYF.

This clone was seen a few times. The V gene is TRBV28, the J gene TRBJ1-4, with unresolved D. In germline, CDR1 is MDHEN, CDR2 SYDVKM. V dropped 4 bases and J dropped 8 bases, with 8 bases sitting between them. This CDR3 contains 12 residues. CDR3 residues: CASSSSAEKLFF. For the CDR3, the DNA is TGTGCCAGCAGTTCCTCGGCAGAAAAACTGTTTTTT.

This clone was seen just once. This chain links TRBV5-4 with TRBJ2-5, with D unresolved. The CDR3 has 14 amino acids. The germline gives CDR1 SGHNT, CDR2 YYREEE (reference sequence). V lost 2 bases to trimming and J lost 4 bases, with 12 bases between them. CDR3 sequence reads: CASSFRTVGETQYF. The CDR3 coding sequence is TGTGCCAGCAGCTTTCGCACAGTGGGAGAGACCCAGTACTTC.

The chain couples TRBV6-5 to TRBJ2-2; no clear D gene. Germline CDR1 reads MNHEY; CDR2 reads SVGAGI. V shed 0 bases and J shed 6 bases, with 14 bases lying between them. This CDR3 comprises 16 residues. The CDR3 nucleotides read TGTGCCAGCAGTTACTCGAGAATTAATGGGGCCGGGGAGCTGTTTTTT. It encodes CASSYSRINGAGELFF.